This TCR beta chain stems from a study of identical twins. This clonotype was counted between two and nine times. The CDR3 runs 12 residues. The germline V gene has CDR1 KGHDR and CDR2 SFDVKD. The V gene lost 8 bases and the J gene lost 7 bases, with 13 bases spanning the gap. With no exceptions, donors were healthy Caucasians. TCRdb reanalysed the 5' RACE reads using MiXCR and keeps one entry per CDR3 protein. The data contain approximately 1.8 million distinct CDR3 sequences, about 30% of them singletons. The sequenced sample consisted of cord blood. The chain links TRBV24-1 to TRBJ1-1, with D perhaps matching TRBD1 (5 bases). This receptor was identified in a newborn girl in good health. Written as DNA, the CDR3 is TGTGCCACCACCGATCGGGGCGGTGAAGCTTTCTTT. This gives the protein CATTDRGGEAFF.